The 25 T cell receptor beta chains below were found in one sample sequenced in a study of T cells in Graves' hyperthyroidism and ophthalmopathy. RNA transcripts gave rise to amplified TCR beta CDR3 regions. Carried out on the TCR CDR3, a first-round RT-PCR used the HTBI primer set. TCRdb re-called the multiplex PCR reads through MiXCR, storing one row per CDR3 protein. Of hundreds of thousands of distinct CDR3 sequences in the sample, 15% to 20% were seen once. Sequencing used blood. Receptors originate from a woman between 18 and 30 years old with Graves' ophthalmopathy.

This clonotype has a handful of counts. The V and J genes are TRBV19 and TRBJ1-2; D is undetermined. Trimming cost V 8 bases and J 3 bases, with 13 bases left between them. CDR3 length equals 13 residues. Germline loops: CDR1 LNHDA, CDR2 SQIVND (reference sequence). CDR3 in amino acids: CASRKEGYYGYTF. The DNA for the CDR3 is TGTGCCAGTCGAAAAGAGGGTTACTATGGCTACACCTTC.

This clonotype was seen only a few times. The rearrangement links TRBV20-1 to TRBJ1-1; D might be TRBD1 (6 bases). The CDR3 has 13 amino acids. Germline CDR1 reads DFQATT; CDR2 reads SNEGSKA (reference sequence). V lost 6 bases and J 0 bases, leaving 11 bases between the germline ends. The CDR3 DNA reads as TGCAGTGCCCCAGGGGAAATGAACACTGAAGCTTTCTTT. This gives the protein CSAPGEMNTEAFF.

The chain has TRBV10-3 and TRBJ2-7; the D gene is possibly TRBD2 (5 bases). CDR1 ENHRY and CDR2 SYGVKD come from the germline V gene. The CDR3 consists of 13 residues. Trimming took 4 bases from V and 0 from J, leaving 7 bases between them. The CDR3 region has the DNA TGTGCCATCAGTGCCGGGGTCTCCTACGAGCAGTACTTC. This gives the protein CAISAGVSYEQYF.

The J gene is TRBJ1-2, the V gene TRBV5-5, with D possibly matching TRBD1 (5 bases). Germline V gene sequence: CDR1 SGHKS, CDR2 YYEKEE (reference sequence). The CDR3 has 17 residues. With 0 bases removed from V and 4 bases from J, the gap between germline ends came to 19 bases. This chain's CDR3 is CASSLGGTAGARYGYTF. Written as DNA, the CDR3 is TGTGCCAGCAGCTTGGGGGGGACGGCGGGAGCTCGCTATGGCTACACCTTC.

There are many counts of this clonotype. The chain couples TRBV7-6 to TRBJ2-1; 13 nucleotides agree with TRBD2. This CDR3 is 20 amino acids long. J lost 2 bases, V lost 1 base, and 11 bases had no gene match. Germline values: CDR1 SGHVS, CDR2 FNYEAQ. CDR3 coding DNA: TGTGCCAGCAGCTTAGGGGTGGTAACTAGCGGGGGGGCCCCCTACAATGAGCAGTTCTTC. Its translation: CASSLGVVTSGGAPYNEQFF.

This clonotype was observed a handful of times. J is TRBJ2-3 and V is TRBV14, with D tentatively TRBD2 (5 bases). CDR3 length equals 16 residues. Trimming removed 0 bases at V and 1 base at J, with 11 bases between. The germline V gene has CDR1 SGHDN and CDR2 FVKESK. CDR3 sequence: CASSQDFGVGTDTQYF. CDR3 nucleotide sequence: TGTGCCAGCAGCCAAGACTTCGGGGTCGGCACAGATACGCAGTATTTT.

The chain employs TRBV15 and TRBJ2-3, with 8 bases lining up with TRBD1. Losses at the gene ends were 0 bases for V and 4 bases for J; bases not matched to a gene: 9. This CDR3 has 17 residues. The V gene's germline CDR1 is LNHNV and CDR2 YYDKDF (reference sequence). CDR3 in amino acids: CATSRDWGQVVSDTQYF. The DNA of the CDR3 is TGTGCCACCAGCAGAGATTGGGGACAGGTGGTTTCAGATACGCAGTATTTT.

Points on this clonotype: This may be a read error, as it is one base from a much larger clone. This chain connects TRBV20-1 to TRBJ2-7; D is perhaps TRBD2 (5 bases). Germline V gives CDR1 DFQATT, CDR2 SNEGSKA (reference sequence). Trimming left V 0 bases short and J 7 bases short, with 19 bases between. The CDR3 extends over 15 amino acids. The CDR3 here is CSARDVAVGVNEQYF. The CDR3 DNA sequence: TGCAGTGCTAGAGATGTAGCAGTCGGGGTGAATGAGCAGTACTTC.

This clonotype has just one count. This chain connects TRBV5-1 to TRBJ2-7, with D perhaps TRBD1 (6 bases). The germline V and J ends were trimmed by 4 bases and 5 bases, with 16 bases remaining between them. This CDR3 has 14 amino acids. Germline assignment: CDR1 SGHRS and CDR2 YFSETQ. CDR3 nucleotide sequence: TGCGCCAGCAGCCCCATGGACAGCCTGGACGAGCAGTACTTC. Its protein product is CASSPMDSLDEQYF.

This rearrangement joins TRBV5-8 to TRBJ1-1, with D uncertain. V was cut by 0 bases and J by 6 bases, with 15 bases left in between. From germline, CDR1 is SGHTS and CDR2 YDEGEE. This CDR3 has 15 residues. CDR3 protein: CASSLEGHPRAEAFF. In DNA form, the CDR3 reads TGTGCCAGCAGCTTGGAGGGCCACCCGAGGGCTGAAGCTTTCTTT.

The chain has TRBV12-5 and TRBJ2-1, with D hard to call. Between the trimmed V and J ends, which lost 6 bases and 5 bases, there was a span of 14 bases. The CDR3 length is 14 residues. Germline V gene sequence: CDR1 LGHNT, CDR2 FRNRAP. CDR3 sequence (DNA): TGTGCTAGTGGGCACGCGGAAGGGAACAATGAGCAGTTCTTC. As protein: CASGHAEGNNEQFF.

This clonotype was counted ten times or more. This CDR3 is CASSEAGYPNYGYTF. CDR3 coding DNA: TGCGCCAGCAGCGAAGCAGGGTACCCTAACTATGGCTACACCTTC. The V and J genes are TRBV5-1 and TRBJ1-2; maybe TRBD1 (5 bases). There are 15 residues in the CDR3. Germline V CDR1 and CDR2: SGHRS, YFSETQ. Trimming took 4 bases from V and 0 from J, leaving 13 bases between them. Variable domain in full (rest from reference TRBV5-1 and TRBJ1-2): KAGVTQTPRYLIKTRGQQVTLSCSPISGHRSVSWYQQTPGQGLQFLFEYFSETQRNKGNFPGRFSGRQFSNSRSEMNVSTLELGDSALYLCASSEAGYPNYGYTFGSGTRLTVV.

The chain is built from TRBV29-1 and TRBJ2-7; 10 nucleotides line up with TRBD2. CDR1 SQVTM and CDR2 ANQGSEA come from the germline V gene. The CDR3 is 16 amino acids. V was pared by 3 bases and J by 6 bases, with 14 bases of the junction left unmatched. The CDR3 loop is CSVEEDYASGRLEQYF. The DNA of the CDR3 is TGCAGCGTTGAGGAAGATTACGCTAGCGGGAGACTCGAGCAGTACTTC.

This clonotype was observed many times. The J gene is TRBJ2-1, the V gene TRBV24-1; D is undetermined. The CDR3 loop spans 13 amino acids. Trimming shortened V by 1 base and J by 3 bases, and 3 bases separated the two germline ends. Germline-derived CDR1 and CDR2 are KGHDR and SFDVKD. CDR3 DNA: TGTGCCACCAGTGATTTATTCTACAATGAGCAGTTCTTC. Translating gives CATSDLFYNEQFF.

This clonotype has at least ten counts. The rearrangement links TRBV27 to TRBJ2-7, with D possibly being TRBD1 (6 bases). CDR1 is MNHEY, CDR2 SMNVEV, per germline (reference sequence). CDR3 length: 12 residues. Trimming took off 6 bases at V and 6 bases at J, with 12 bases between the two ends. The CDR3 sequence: CASSPTGREQYF. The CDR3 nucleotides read TGTGCCAGCAGCCCCACAGGGCGCGAGCAGTACTTC.

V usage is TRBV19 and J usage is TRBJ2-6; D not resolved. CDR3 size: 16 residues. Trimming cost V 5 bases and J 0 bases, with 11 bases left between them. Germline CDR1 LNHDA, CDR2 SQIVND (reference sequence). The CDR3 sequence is CASSSESGSGANVLTF. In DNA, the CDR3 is TGTGCCAGTAGTTCTGAGTCCGGCTCTGGGGCCAACGTCCTGACTTTC.

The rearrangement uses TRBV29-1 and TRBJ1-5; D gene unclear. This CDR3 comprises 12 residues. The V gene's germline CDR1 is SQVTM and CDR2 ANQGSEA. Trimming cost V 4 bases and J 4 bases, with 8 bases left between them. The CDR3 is CSVAIGNQPQHF. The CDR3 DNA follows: TGCAGCGTTGCAATCGGTAATCAGCCCCAGCATTTT.

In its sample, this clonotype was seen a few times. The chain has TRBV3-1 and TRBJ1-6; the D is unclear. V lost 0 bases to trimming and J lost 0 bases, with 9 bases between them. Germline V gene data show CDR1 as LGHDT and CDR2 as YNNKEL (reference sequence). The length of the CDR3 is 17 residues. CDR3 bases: TGTGCCAGCAGCCAAGATCCCGAGAGCTCCTATAATTCACCCCTCCACTTT. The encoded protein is CASSQDPESSYNSPLHF.

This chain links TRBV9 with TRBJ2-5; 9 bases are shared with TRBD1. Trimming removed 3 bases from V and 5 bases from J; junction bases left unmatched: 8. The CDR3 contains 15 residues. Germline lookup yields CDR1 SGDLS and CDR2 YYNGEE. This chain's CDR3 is CASSDGTGYVETQYF. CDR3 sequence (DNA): TGTGCCAGCAGCGACGGGACAGGGTATGTGGAGACCCAGTACTTC.

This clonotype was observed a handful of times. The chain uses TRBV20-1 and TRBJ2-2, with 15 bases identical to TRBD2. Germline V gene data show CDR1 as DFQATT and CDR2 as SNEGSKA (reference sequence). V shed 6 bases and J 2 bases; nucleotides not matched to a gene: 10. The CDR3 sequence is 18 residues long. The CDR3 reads CSALGGLAGGVNTGELFF. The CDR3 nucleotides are TGCAGTGCATTGGGGGGACTAGCGGGGGGCGTTAACACCGGGGAGCTGTTTTTT.

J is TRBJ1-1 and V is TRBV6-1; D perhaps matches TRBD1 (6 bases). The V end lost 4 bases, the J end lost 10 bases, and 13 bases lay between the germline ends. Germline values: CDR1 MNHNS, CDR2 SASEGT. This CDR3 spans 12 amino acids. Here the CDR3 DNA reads TGTGCCAGCAGTGGGCCGGGACAATTAGCTTTCTTT. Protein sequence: CASSGPGQLAFF.

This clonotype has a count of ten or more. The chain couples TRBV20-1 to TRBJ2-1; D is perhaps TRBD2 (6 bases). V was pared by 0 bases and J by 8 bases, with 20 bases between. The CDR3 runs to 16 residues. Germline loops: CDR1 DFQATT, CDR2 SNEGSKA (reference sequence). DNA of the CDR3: TGCAGTGCTAGAGATCTTGGACTAATAGGGTTAGATGAGCAGTTCTTC. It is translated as CSARDLGLIGLDEQFF.

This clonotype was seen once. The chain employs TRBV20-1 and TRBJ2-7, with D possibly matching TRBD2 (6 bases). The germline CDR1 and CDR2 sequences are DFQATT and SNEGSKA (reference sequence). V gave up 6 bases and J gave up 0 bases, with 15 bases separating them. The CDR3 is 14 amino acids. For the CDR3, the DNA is TGCAGTGCCCCCCGGGGGATGAGCTCCTACGAGCAGTACTTC. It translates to CSAPRGMSSYEQYF.

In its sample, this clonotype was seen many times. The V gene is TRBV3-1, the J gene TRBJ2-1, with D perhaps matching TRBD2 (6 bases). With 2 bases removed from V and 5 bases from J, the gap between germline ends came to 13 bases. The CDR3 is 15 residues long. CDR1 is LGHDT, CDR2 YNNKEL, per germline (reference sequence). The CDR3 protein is CASSQFRGDHNEQFF. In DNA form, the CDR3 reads TGTGCCAGCAGCCAATTCCGCGGGGATCACAATGAGCAGTTCTTC.

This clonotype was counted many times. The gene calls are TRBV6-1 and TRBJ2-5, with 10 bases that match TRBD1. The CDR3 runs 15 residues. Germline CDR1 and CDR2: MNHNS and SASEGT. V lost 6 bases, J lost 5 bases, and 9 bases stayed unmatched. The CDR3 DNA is TGTGCCAGCAGAAGAGCCGGGACAGGGGATGAGACCCAGTACTTC. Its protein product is CASRRAGTGDETQYF.